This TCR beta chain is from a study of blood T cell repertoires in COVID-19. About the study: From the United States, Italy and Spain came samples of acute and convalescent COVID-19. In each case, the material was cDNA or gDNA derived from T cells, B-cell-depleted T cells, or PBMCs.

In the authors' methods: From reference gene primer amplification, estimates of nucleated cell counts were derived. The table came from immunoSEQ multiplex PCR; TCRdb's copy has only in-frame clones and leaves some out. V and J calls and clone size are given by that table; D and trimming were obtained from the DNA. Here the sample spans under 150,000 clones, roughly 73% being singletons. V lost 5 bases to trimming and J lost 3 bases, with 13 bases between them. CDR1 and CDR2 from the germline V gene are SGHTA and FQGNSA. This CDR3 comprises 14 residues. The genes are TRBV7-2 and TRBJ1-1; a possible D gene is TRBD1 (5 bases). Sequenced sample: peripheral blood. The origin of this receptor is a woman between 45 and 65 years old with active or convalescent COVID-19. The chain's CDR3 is CASSQLGGDTEAFF. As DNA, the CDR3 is TGTGCCAGCAGCCAGCTCGGGGGAGACACTGAAGCTTTCTTT.